These 11 T cell receptor beta chains came from one sample sequenced in a study of T cell responses to AZD1222 COVID-19 vaccine. Sequencing used immunoSEQ multiplex PCR; TCRdb keeps in-frame clones, though not all of them. Of more than 150,000 clones in the sample, about 90% were seen once. Sequences were derived from peripheral blood, sampled on day 0 of AZD1222 vaccination. The receptor set was obtained from an adult in good health.

As regards this clone: One end of the junction does not line up with germline, which may come from a read error. The chain couples TRBV28 to TRBJ2-3; 10 bases line up with TRBD1. The CDR3 has 15 residues. In germline, CDR1 is MDHEN, CDR2 SYDVKM. Written as DNA, the CDR3 is TGTGCCAGCGTCTCCGGGACAGGGGTCACATATACGCAGTATTTT. It codes for CASVSGTGVTYTQYF.

V usage is TRBV11-2 and J usage is TRBJ1-1; the D is unclear. CDR1 and CDR2 from the germline V gene are SGHAT and FQNNGV. The CDR3 spans 13 residues. Trimming took off 5 bases at V and 0 bases at J, with 7 bases between the two ends. The CDR3 bases are TGTGCCAGCAGCCATCCAATGAACACTGAAGCTTTCTTT. Protein sequence: CASSHPMNTEAFF.

V usage is TRBV2 and J usage is TRBJ1-6; TRBD1 agrees at 8 bases. Losses at the gene ends were 8 bases for V and 0 bases for J; bases not matched to a gene: 3. CDR1 is SNHLY, CDR2 FYNNEI, per germline. The CDR3 extends over 15 amino acids. CDR3 nucleotides: TGTGCCAGCGCGCAGGGGGCCTCCTATAATTCACCCCTCCACTTT. Protein: CASAQGASYNSPLHF.

This chain uses TRBV19 with TRBJ1-1; no reliable D call. This CDR3 contains 14 residues. Per germline, CDR1 LNHDA and CDR2 SQIVND (reference sequence). Trimming removed 7 bases at V and 4 bases at J, with 16 bases between. Written as DNA, the CDR3 is TGTGCCAGTATTGGGGTGGAGGAGGCCACTGAAGCTTTCTTT. Its translation: CASIGVEEATEAFF. The full variable domain, completed using reference TRBV19 and TRBJ1-1, is DGGITQSPKYLFRKEGQNVTLSCEQNLNHDAMYWYRQDPGQGLRLIYYSQIVNDFQKGDIAEGYSVSREKKESFPLTVTSAQKNPTAFYLCASIGVEEATEAFFGQGTRLTVV.

This rearrangement joins TRBV19 to TRBJ1-1; no firm D call. CDR3 length: 15 residues. The germline V gene encodes CDR1 LNHDA and CDR2 SQIVND (reference sequence). With 3 bases removed from V and 1 base from J, the gap between germline ends came to 12 bases. The CDR3 loop reads CASSMAAFTNTEAFF. CDR3 bases: TGTGCCAGTAGTATGGCCGCATTTACGAACACTGAAGCTTTCTTT. The full variable domain, completed using reference TRBV19 and TRBJ1-1, is DGGITQSPKYLFRKEGQNVTLSCEQNLNHDAMYWYRQDPGQGLRLIYYSQIVNDFQKGDIAEGYSVSREKKESFPLTVTSAQKNPTAFYLCASSMAAFTNTEAFFGQGTRLTVV.

The chain links TRBV5-3 to TRBJ1-3, with TRBD1 matching 9 bases. TRBV5-3 is flagged as an ORF with uncertain function. Trimming at V came to 4 bases and at J to 3 bases, leaving 5 bases not matched to a gene. The CDR3 has 15 residues. The CDR3 region has the DNA TGTGCCAGAAGCCCCCGGGACAGGGATGGAAACACCATATATTTT. Protein sequence: CARSPRDRDGNTIYF.

The chain combines TRBV27 with TRBJ1-1; possible D gene TRBD1, 6 bases. CDR3 length: 13 amino acids. Deletions cut 5 bases from V and 1 base from J, with 8 bases between. Germline V gene data show CDR1 as MNHEY and CDR2 as SMNVEV (reference sequence). Written as DNA, the CDR3 is TGTGCCAGCAGTCAACAGGGGAACACTGAAGCTTTCTTT. It yields the protein CASSQQGNTEAFF.

This chain joins TRBV28 and TRBJ1-3, with D perhaps matching TRBD1 (5 bases). In germline, CDR1 is MDHEN, CDR2 SYDVKM. V lost 11 bases, J lost 3 bases, and 11 bases lay in between. This CDR3 region has 12 residues. Here the CDR3 reads CAALGVGNTIYF. The CDR3 DNA is TGTGCCGCACTAGGGGTTGGAAACACCATATATTTT.

The CDR3 coding sequence is TGTGCCAGCAGCGGGGACAAGTACGAGCAGTACTTC. Protein product: CASSGDKYEQYF. This rearrangement joins TRBV7-9 to TRBJ2-7, with D possibly matching TRBD1 (6 bases). The V gene lost 5 bases and the J gene lost 4 bases, with 9 bases spanning the gap. The germline gives CDR1 SEHNR, CDR2 FQNEAQ (reference sequence). This CDR3 contains 12 residues.

CDR3 sequence reads: CASSLGQYSQPQHF. For the CDR3, the DNA is TGTGCCAGCAGCTTGGGACAATACAGTCAGCCCCAGCATTTT. The chain has TRBV13 and TRBJ1-5, with D perhaps TRBD1 (6 bases). The V gene lost 3 bases and the J gene lost 6 bases, with 12 bases spanning the gap. The CDR3 covers 14 residues. Germline V lookup: CDR1 PRHDT, CDR2 FYEKMQ (reference sequence). Drawing the rest from reference TRBV13 and TRBJ1-5, the complete variable domain is AAGVIQSPRHLIKEKRETATLKCYPIPRHDTVYWYQQGPGQDPQFLISFYEKMQSDKGSIPDRFSAQQFSDYHSELNMSSLELGDSALYFCASSLGQYSQPQHFGDGTRLSIL.

The V and J genes are TRBV29-1 and TRBJ2-7; a possible D gene is TRBD1 (6 bases). The germline gives CDR1 SQVTM, CDR2 ANQGSEA. This CDR3 is 12 amino acids long. V lost 8 bases and J lost 3, with 14 bases in between. The CDR3 is CSTGSGGYEQYF. The CDR3 DNA is TGCAGCACAGGGAGTGGTGGCTACGAGCAGTACTTC.